Listed below are T cell receptor beta chains from one sample, sequenced in a study of cytomegalovirus exposure and HLA in healthy donors. Produced via immunoSEQ multiplex PCR; TCRdb's table is partial and in-frame only. In the table there are some 140,000 clones, roughly nine tenths of which are singletons. The sequenced sample consisted of PBMCs. These receptors originate from a man aged 18 to 29 in good health and CMV-seronegative. Both conserved end residues are part of each CDR3. Fields, in order: CDR3 length, J gene, D gene, V gene, clone size, CDR3 protein, CDR3 DNA. The D gene is left open where the match is weak. Clone size is not always given. Where it is, it says once, few, many or a class for expanded clones.

16 | TRBJ2-7 | TRBD2 | TRBV7-9 | few | CASSKGLAEKTYEQYF | TGTGCCAGCAGCAAGGGACTAGCGGAGAAAACCTACGAGCAGTACTTC
15 | TRBJ2-1 | TRBD1 | TRBV2 | . | CASSPGTGDGNEQFF | TGTGCCAGCAGTCCCGGGACAGGGGACGGCAATGAGCAGTTCTTC
12 | TRBJ2-7 | . | TRBV7-9 | . | CASSSTGDEQYF | TGTGCCAGCAGCTCGACCGGGGACGAGCAGTACTTC
14 | TRBJ2-1 | TRBD2 | TRBV30 | once | CAWSVKRESGEQFF | TGTGCCTGGAGTGTAAAGCGGGAGTCGGGTGAGCAGTTCTTC
16 | TRBJ1-5 | TRBD1 | TRBV7-8 | . | CASSPVQGDLNQPQHF | TGTGCCAGCAGCCCGGTCCAGGGGGACCTCAATCAGCCCCAGCATTTT
13 | TRBJ2-1 | . | TRBV5-1 | . | CASTPHSYNEQFF | TGCGCCAGCACGCCCCACTCTTACAATGAGCAGTTCTTC
15 | TRBJ2-7 | . | TRBV19 | . | CASSPSIEGVYEQYF | TGTGCCAGTAGTCCCTCAATCGAGGGAGTCTACGAGCAGTACTTC
15 | TRBJ2-6 | . | TRBV5-1 | . | CASSSGDSGANVLTF | TGCGCCAGCAGCTCAGGGGACTCTGGGGCCAACGTCCTGACTTTC
14 | TRBJ1-1 | TRBD1 | TRBV4-3 | . | CASSVDRVVSSAFF | TGCGCCAGCAGCGTAGACAGGGTGGTGAGTTCAGCTTTCTTT
16 | TRBJ2-1 | TRBD1 | TRBV7-2 | . | CASRFTGGASYNEQFF | TGTGCCAGCAGGTTTACAGGGGGCGCGTCCTACAATGAGCAGTTCTTC
15 | TRBJ2-2 | . | TRBV18 | . | CASSPRGVRTGELFF | TGTGCCAGCTCACCACGGGGCGTCCGAACCGGGGAGCTGTTTTTT
15 | TRBJ1-3 | . | TRBV6-5 | . | CASRNLDSIRNTIYF | TGTGCCAGCAGAAACCTGGACAGCATTAGAAACACCATATATTTT
15 | TRBJ1-1 | TRBD1 | TRBV27 | . | CASSPGTGGANEAFF | TGTGCCAGCAGTCCAGGGACAGGGGGCGCGAATGAAGCTTTCTTT
15 | TRBJ1-2 | . | TRBV30 | few | CAWSVTGVGGHGYTF | TGTGCCTGGAGTGTAACGGGAGTCGGTGGTCACGGCTACACCTTC
13 | TRBJ2-3 | TRBD2 | TRBV30 | once | CAWSVAGGDTQYF | TGTGCCTGGAGTGTGGCGGGAGGAGATACGCAGTATTTT
15 | TRBJ2-6 | . | TRBV6-4 | . | CASSERGSGANVLTF | TGTGCCAGCAGTGAACGCGGCTCTGGGGCCAACGTCCTGACTTTC